What follows describes a single T cell receptor beta chain. Its antigen is undetermined. This entry comes from a study of cytomegalovirus exposure and HLA in healthy donors. Findings and caveats of the study: Later on, a genetic analysis was performed. It linked a missense variant in DCLRE1C with V- and J-gene trimming of TCR beta.

It was with 60 Vbeta and 13 Jbeta primers that the PCR ran. The protocol was immunoSEQ multiplex PCR, while the TCRdb copy is restricted to in-frame clones and leaves out a portion. The table includes approximately 150,000 clones, 65% to 85% detected once. Germline CDR1 SQVTM, CDR2 ANQGSEA. The CDR3 has 13 amino acids. Trimming removed 5 bases from V and 6 bases from J, with 17 bases in between. The chain uses TRBV29-1 and TRBJ2-7; possible D gene TRBD2, 5 bases. Sequenced input: PBMCs. The clonotype was recovered from a male donor in good health and CMV-seronegative. For the CDR3, the DNA is TGCAGCGTTCTGGCCAAGGAGGTGAGCGAGCAGTACTTC. Amino acid sequence: CSVLAKEVSEQYF.